The TCR beta chain described here comes from a study of CD8+CD57+ T cells in acquired aplastic anemia. Study conclusions and caveats: Roughly 27 shared CD8+ CDR3s appeared highly expressed within patients' immunodominant clones.

Using genomic DNA as the template, TCR beta VDJ and CDR3 profiling was carried out. TCRdb re-called the reads with MiXCR, one entry per CDR3 protein. Here the sample spans around 210,000 distinct CDR3 sequences, more than 55% being singletons. The CDR3 length is 17 residues. The V and J ends lost 4 bases and 4 bases, in that order; junction bases with no gene match: 12. Germline V gene sequence: CDR1 LNHDA, CDR2 SQIVND (reference sequence). Selection for sequencing was limited to patients who had shown CD8+CD57+ cell expansion by flow cytometry. As for this clonotype: Its specificity is not known.

The TCR sequence derives from a human donor with aplastic anemia. The chain uses TRBV19 and TRBJ2-4, with TRBD1 identical over 8 bases. Sequences were obtained from sorted CD4+, CD8+, or CD8+CD57+ T cells (not recorded which) from PBMCs. The CDR3 region is CASSTRTGLVGKNIQYF. The CDR3 DNA is TGTGCCAGTAGTACCAGGACAGGGCTGGTAGGAAAAAACATTCAGTACTTC.